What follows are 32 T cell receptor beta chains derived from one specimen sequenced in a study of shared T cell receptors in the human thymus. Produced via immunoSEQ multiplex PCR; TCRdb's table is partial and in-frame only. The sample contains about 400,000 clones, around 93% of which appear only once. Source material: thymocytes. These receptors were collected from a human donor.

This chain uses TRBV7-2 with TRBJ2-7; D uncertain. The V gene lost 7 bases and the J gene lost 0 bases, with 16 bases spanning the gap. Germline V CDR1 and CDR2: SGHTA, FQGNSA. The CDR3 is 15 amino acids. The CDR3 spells CASTLSWYSSYEQYF. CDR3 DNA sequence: TGTGCCAGCACCCTTAGTTGGTATAGCTCCTACGAGCAGTACTTC.

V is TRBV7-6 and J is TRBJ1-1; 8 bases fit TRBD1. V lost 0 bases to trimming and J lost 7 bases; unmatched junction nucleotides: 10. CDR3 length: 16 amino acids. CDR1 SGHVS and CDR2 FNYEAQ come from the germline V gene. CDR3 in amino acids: CASSLAPGTGAIEAFF. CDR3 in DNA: TGTGCCAGCAGCTTAGCACCCGGGACAGGAGCAATTGAAGCTTTCTTT.

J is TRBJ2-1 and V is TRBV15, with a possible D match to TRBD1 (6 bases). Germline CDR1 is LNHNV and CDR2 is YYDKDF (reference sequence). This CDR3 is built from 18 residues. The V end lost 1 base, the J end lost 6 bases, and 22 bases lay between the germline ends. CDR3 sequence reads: CATSRGQVGEEYINEQFF. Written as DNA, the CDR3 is TGTGCCACCAGCAGAGGACAGGTCGGCGAGGAATACATCAATGAGCAGTTCTTC.

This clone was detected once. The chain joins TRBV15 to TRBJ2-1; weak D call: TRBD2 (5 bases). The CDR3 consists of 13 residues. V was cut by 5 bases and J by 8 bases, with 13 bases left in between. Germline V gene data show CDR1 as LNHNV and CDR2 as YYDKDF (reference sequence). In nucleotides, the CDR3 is TGTGCCACCAGCTGGAACCCGCGGGATGAGCAGTTCTTC. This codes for CATSWNPRDEQFF.

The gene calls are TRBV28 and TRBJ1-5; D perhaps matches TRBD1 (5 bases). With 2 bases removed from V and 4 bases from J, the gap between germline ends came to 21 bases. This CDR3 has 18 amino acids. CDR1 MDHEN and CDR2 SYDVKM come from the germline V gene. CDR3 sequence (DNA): TGTGCCAGCAGTTTAAAGGGGCAGATGGCGTTGGTGAATCAGCCCCAGCATTTT. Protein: CASSLKGQMALVNQPQHF.

The CDR3 sequence is CASSRGLLDGAEKLFF. The CDR3 bases are TGTGCCAGCAGTCGGGGACTCCTTGACGGTGCTGAAAAACTGTTTTTT. The chain combines TRBV27 with TRBJ1-4, with D perhaps TRBD1 (5 bases). CDR1 and CDR2 from the germline V gene are MNHEY and SMNVEV (reference sequence). V was clipped by 5 bases and J by 7 bases, with 20 bases between them. This CDR3 spans 16 amino acids.

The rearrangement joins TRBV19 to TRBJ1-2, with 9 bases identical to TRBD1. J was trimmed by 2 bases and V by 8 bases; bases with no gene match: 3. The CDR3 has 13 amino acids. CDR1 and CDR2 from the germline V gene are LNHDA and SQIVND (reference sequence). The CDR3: CASRDRENYGYTF. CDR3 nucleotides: TGTGCCAGTCGGGACAGGGAAAACTATGGCTACACCTTC.

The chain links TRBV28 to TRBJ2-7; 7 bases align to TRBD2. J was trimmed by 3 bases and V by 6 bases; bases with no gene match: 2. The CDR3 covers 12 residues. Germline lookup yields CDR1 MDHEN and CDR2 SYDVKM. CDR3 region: CASSLADYEQYF. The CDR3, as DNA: TGTGCCAGCAGCCTAGCGGACTACGAGCAGTACTTC.

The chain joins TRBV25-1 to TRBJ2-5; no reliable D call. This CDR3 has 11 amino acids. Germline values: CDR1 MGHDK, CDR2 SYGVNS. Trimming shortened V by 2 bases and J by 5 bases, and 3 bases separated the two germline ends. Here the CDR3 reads CASSEGETQYF. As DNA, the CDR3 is TGTGCCAGCAGTGAAGGGGAGACCCAGTACTTC.

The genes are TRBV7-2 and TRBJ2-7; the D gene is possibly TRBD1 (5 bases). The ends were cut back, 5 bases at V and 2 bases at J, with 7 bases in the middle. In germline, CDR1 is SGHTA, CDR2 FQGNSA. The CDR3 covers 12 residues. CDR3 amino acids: CASSRTPYEQYF. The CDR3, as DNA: TGTGCCAGCAGCAGGACACCCTACGAGCAGTACTTC.

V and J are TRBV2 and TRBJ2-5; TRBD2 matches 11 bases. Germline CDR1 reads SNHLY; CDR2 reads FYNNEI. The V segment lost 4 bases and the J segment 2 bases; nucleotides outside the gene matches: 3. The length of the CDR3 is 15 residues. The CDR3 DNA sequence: TGTGCCAGCAGTGGGACTAGCGGGCAACAAGAGACCCAGTACTTC. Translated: CASSGTSGQQETQYF.

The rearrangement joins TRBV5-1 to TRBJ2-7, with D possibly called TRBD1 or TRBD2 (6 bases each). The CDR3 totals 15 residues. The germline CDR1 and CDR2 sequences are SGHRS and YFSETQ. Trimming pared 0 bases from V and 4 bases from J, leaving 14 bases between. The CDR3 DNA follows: TGCGCCAGCAGCTTGGTCGGGGGCGCGGGGTACGAGCAGTACTTC. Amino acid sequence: CASSLVGGAGYEQYF.

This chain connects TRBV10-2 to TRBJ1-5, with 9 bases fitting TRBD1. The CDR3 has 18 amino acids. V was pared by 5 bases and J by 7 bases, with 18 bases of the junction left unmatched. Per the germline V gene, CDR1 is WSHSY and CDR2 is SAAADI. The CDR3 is CASSTPGGDRDLGQPQHF. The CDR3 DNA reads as TGCGCCAGCAGTACTCCGGGGGGGGACAGGGACCTTGGGCAGCCCCAGCATTTT.

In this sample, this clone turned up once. CDR3 residues: CASSEGTSGRWESSYNEQFF. The CDR3 DNA is TGCGCCAGCAGTGAGGGGACTAGCGGGAGGTGGGAGAGCTCCTACAATGAGCAGTTCTTC. The genes are TRBV10-1 and TRBJ2-1; 15 bases are a match to TRBD2. V was pared by 2 bases and J by 0 bases, with 8 bases of the junction left unmatched. Germline CDR1 reads WNHNN; CDR2 reads SYGVQD (reference sequence). The CDR3 covers 20 residues.

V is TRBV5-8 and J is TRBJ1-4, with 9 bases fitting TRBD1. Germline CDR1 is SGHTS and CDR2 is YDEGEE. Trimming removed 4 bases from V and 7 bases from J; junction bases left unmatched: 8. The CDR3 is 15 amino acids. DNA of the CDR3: TGTGCCAGCAGCGTACCGGGACAGGGAAGTGAAAAACTGTTTTTT. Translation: CASSVPGQGSEKLFF.

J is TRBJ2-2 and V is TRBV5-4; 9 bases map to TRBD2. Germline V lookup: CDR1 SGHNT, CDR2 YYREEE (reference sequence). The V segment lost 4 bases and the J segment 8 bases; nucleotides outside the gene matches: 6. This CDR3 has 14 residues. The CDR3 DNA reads TGTGCCAGCAGCGAGGGACTAGCTAGAGGGGAGCTGTTTTTT. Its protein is CASSEGLARGELFF.

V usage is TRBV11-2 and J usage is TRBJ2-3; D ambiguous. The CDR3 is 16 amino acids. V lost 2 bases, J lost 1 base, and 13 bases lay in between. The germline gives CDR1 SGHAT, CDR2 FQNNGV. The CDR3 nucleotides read TGTGCCAGCAGCTTAATTTCGGCCGACTGCACAGATACGCAGTATTTT. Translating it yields CASSLISADCTDTQYF.

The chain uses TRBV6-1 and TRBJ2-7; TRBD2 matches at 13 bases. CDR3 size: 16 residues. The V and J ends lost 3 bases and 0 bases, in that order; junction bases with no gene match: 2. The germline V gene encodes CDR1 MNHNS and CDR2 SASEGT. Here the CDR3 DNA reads TGTGCCAGCAGTGAGACTAGCGGGAGGATCTCCTACGAGCAGTACTTC. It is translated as CASSETSGRISYEQYF.

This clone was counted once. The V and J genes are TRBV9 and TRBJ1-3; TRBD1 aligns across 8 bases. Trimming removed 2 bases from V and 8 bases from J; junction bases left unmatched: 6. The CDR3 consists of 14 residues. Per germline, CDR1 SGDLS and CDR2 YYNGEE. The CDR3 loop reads CASSVRQGAHTIYF. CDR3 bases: TGTGCCAGCAGCGTCAGGCAGGGGGCACACACCATATATTTT.

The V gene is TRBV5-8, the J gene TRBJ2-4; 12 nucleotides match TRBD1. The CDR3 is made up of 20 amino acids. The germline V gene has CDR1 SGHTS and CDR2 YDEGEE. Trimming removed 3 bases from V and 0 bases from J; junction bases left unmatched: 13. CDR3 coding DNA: TGTGCCAGCAGCTCTACGGGACAGGGGGCGTCCGAGACAGCCAAAAACATTCAGTACTTC. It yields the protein CASSSTGQGASETAKNIQYF.

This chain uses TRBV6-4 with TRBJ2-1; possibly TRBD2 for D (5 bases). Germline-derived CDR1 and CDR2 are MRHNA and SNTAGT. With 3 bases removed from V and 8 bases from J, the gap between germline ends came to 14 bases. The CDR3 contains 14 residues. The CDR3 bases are TGTGCCAGCAGTGAACAACCTAAAGCGGATGAGCAGTTCTTC. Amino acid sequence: CASSEQPKADEQFF.

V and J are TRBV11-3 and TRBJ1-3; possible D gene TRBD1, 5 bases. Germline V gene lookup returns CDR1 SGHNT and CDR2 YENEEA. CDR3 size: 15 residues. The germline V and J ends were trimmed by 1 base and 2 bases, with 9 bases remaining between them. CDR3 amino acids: CASSLGGTTGNTIYF. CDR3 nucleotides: TGTGCCAGCAGCTTAGGGGGGACCACTGGAAACACCATATATTTT.

This chain's CDR3 is CASSLLAGPYNEQFF. The CDR3 bases are TGTGCCAGCAGTTTATTAGCGGGACCTTACAATGAGCAGTTCTTC. V and J are TRBV6-5 and TRBJ2-1, with 8 positions matching TRBD2. V was clipped by 4 bases and J by 4 bases; unmatched bases: 6. The CDR3 sequence is 15 residues long. In germline, CDR1 is MNHEY, CDR2 SVGAGI.

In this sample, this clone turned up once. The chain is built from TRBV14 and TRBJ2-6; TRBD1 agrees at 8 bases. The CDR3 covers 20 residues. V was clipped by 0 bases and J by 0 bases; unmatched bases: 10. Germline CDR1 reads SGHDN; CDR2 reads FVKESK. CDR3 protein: CASSQDSRTGLGSGANVLTF. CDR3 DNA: TGTGCCAGCAGCCAAGATTCGCGGACAGGGTTGGGCTCTGGGGCCAACGTCCTGACTTTC. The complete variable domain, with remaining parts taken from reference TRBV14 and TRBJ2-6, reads EAGVTQFPSHSVIEKGQTVTLRCDPISGHDNLYWYRRVMGKEIKFLLHFVKESKQDESGMPNNRFLAERTGGTYSTLKVQPAELEDSGVYFCASSQDSRTGLGSGANVLTFGAGSRLTVL.

Here the CDR3 reads CSHRGRLDTEAFF. The CDR3 DNA reads TGCAGTCATCGGGGGCGCTTAGACACTGAAGCTTTCTTT. The chain is built from TRBV29-1 and TRBJ1-1, with D maybe TRBD1 (6 bases). Germline V lookup: CDR1 SQVTM, CDR2 ANQGSEA. The CDR3 length is 13 residues.

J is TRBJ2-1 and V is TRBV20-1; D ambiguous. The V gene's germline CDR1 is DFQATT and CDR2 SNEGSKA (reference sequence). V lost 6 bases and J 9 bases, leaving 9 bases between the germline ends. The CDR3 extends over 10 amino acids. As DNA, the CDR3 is TGCAGTGCCCCGATTACTGAGCAGTTCTTC. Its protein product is CSAPITEQFF.

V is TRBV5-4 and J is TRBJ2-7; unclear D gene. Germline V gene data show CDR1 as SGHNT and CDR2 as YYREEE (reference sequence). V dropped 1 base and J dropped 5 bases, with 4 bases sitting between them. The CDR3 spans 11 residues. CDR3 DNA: TGTGCCAGCAGCTTGATCGACGAGCAGTACTTC. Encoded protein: CASSLIDEQYF.

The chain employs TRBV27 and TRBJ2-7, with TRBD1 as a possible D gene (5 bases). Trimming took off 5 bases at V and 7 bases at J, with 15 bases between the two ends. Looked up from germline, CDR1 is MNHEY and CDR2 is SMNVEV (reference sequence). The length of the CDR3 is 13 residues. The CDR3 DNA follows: TGTGCCAGCAGTACCTTGGGGCCGCCGGAGCAGTACTTC. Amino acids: CASSTLGPPEQYF.

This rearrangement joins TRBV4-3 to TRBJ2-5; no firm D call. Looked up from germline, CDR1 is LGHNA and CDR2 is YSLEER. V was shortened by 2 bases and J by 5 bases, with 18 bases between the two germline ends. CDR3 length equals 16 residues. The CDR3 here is CASSQHGPNGAETQYF. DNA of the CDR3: TGCGCCAGCAGCCAACACGGACCGAACGGCGCCGAGACCCAGTACTTC.

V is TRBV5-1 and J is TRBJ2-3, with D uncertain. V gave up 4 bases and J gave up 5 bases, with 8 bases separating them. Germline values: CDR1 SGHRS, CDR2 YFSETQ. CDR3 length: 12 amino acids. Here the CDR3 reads CASSPDVDTQYF. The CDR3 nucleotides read TGCGCCAGCAGCCCGGACGTAGATACGCAGTATTTT. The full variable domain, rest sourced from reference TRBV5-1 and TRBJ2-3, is KAGVTQTPRYLIKTRGQQVTLSCSPISGHRSVSWYQQTPGQGLQFLFEYFSETQRNKGNFPGRFSGRQFSNSRSEMNVSTLELGDSALYLCASSPDVDTQYFGPGTRLTVL.

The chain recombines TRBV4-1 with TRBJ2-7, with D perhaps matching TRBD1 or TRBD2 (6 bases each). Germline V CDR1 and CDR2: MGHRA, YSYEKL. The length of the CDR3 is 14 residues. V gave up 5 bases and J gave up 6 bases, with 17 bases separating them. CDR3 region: CASSIPGGGSEQYF. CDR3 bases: TGCGCCAGCAGCATCCCTGGAGGGGGATCCGAGCAGTACTTC.

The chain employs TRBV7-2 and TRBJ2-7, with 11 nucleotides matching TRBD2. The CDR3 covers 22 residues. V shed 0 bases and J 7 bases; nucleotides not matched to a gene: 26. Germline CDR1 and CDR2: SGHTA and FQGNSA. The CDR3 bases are TGTGCCAGCAGCTTAGCCTTATTGGGTCGCTCGAGACTAGCGGGGTTATCGGGGGAGCAGTACTTC. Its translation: CASSLALLGRSRLAGLSGEQYF.